This TCR beta chain was captured in a study of shared clonotypes between healthy human individuals. The data were produced by immunoSEQ multiplex PCR, yet TCRdb's version contains in-frame clones alone and is incomplete. This sample yields roughly 500,000 clones, of which approximately 80% are seen a single time; 12% belongs to the top ten. This clone was observed a few times. Per the germline V gene, CDR1 is SGDLS and CDR2 is YYNGEE. Between the trimmed V and J ends, which lost 3 bases and 4 bases, there was a span of 11 bases. The CDR3 sequence is 13 residues long. The clonotype was recovered from a woman aged 40 to 50 in good health. Some clones in this sample may be carry-over from other donors' samples. The sample was PBMCs. This sequence joins TRBV9 and TRBJ2-7, with D possibly called TRBD1 or TRBD2 (5 bases each). The CDR3 DNA is TGTGCCAGCAGCGGAGGGGTCCCTTACGAGCAGTACTTC. It translates to CASSGGVPYEQYF.